A selection of T cell receptor beta chains follows, all from one sample in a study of blood T cell repertoires in COVID-19. Sequenced by immunoSEQ multiplex PCR; TCRdb stores in-frame clones only, minus some. The table records 80,000 to 95,000 clones, about nine tenths of them present only once. The sample was peripheral blood. All receptors derive from a woman in her seventies with acute or convalescent COVID-19. Each CDR3 is given without its conserved first and last residue.

TRBV7-2	TRBJ2-3	ASSPSAGRGADTQY
TRBV7-9	TRBJ1-4	ASSLGQGSATNEKLF
TRBV11-2	TRBJ2-2	ASSPVGAGGPPGELF
TRBV5-1	TRBJ2-3	ASSLDSRTDTQY
TRBV15	TRBJ2-5	ATSSLGQGRETQY
TRBV28	TRBJ1-1	ASRRQGANTEAF
TRBV6-6	TRBJ1-6	ASSPTGVYNSPLH
TRBV18	TRBJ2-3	ASSPGWGVTDTQY
TRBV10-1	TRBJ2-1	ASSPGLGEGINEQF
TRBV19	TRBJ1-2	ASSIQGYGYT
TRBV24-1	TRBJ1-1	ATSLSGAEAF
TRBV19	TRBJ2-3	ASSTRGILSDTQY
TRBV27	TRBJ2-2	ASSARQGAGELF
TRBV15	TRBJ1-6	ATSRDRGGNYNSPLH
TRBV7-9	TRBJ1-1	ASTKTWLRENTEAF
TRBV4-2	TRBJ1-1	ASSLTARENTEAF
TRBV28	TRBJ2-7	ASRSDRPREQY
TRBV2	TRBJ1-6	ASRGNRGNSPLH
TRBV28	TRBJ1-5	ASTDGRGRYNQPQH
TRBV10-3	TRBJ1-1	AIRDRFDPEAF
TRBV7-9	TRBJ2-3	ASSFDTSTDTQY
TRBV18	TRBJ2-3	ASSLNTLTSNTDTQY
TRBV19	TRBJ2-2	ASSIRQGTGELF
TRBV19	TRBJ2-3	ASTNGGHEASTDTQY
TRBV19	TRBJ1-3	ASSIGWTAGNTIY
TRBV6-5	TRBJ2-1	ASSLRGSPHNEQF
TRBV28	TRBJ1-1	ASSTGGMWTEAF
TRBV6-2/TRBV6-3	TRBJ1-2	ASSYRVDNYGYT
TRBV30	TRBJ1-5	AWSVRTGNQPQH
TRBV6-5	TRBJ1-1	ASSYYRGIGEAF
TRBV2	TRBJ2-1	ASSVVSYNEQF
TRBV4-2	TRBJ2-3	ASSQVLSGFDFTDTQY
TRBV29-1	TRBJ1-2	SAMRAGEFGYT
TRBV19	TRBJ1-1	ASNSGTGETEAF
TRBV11-2	TRBJ2-7	ASSSSGGVNQEQY